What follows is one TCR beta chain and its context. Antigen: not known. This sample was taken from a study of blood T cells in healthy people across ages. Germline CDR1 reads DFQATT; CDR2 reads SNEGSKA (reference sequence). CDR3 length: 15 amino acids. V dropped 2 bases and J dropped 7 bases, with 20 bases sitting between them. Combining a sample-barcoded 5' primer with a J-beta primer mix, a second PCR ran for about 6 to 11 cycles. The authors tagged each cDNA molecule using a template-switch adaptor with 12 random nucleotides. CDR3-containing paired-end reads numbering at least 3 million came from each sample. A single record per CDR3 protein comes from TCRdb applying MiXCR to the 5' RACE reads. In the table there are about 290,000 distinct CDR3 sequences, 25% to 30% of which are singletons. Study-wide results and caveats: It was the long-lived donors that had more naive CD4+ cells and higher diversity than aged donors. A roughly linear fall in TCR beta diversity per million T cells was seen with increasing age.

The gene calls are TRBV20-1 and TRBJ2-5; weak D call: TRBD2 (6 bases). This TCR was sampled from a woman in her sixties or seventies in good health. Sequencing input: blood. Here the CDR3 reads CSARKGGRPDGTQYF. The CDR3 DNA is TGCAGTGCTAGAAAAGGTGGGAGGCCCGATGGGACCCAGTACTTC.